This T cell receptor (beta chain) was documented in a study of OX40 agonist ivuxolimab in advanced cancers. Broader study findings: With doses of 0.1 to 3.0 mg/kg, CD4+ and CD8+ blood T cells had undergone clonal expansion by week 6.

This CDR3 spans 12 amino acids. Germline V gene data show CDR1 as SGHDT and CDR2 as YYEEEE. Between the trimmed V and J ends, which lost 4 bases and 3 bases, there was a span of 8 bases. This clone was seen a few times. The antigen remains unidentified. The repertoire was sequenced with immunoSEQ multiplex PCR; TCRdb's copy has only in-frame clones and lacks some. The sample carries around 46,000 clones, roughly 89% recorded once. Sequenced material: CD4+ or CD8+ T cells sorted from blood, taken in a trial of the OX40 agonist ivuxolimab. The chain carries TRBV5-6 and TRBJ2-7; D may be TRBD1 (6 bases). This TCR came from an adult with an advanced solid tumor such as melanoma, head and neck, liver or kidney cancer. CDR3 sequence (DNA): TGTGCCAGCAGCCCGACAGGCTACGAGCAGTACTTC. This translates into CASSPTGYEQYF.